Each of the 11 T cell receptor beta chains below was sequenced from the same sample in a study of breast tumors, draining lymph nodes, adjacent tissues. Axillary draining lymph nodes of breast cancer patients supplied the node samples. Via MiXCR, TCRdb re-called the multiplex PCR reads, giving one row per CDR3 protein. In the table there are about 220,000 distinct CDR3 sequences, under 40% of which are singletons. The sample consisted of axillary lymph node tissue. The receptors shown here come from a female donor with breast cancer. Some clones in this sample may be carry-over from other donors' samples.

There are many counts of this clonotype. In this CDR3 the conserved last residue, phenylalanine or tryptophan, is missing, so a read error is likely. The chain employs TRBV5-1 and TRBJ1-2; D ambiguous. Germline V gene data show CDR1 as SGHRS and CDR2 as YFSETQ. The V end was cut by 0 bases, the J end by 4 bases, with 10 bases between. The CDR3 runs to 14 residues. The CDR3 DNA reads TGCGCCAGCAGCTTGGAGGCAGGATCCTATGGCTACACCCTC. This sequence encodes CASSLEAGSYGYTL.

The chain joins TRBV19 to TRBJ1-4, with no clear D. The CDR3 totals 15 residues. CDR1 and CDR2 from the germline V gene are LNHDA and SQIVND (reference sequence). V dropped 8 bases and J dropped 3 bases, with 16 bases sitting between them. The DNA of the CDR3 is TGTGCCAGTTGCGCGGGGATGTTGGCTAATGAAAAACTGTTTTTT. This gives the protein CASCAGMLANEKLFF.

This clonotype was observed many times. The genes are TRBV20-1 and TRBJ2-7; 7 bases match TRBD1. The V and J ends lost 1 base and 2 bases, in that order; junction bases with no gene match: 8. This CDR3 is built from 15 residues. CDR1 and CDR2 (germline): DFQATT, SNEGSKA (reference sequence). The chain's CDR3 is CSARASGQSPYEQYF. DNA for the CDR3: TGCAGTGCTAGAGCTTCGGGACAGTCTCCCTACGAGCAGTACTTC.

This clonotype was seen repeatedly, ten times or more. The chain joins TRBV3-2 to TRBJ2-7. TRBV3-2 is described as a pseudogene. The CDR3 covers 12 residues. CDR3 region: CASSQDRYEQYF. Written as DNA, the CDR3 is TGTGCCAGCAGCCAAGATAGATACGAGCAGTACTTC.

Many counts were recorded for this clonotype. This chain links TRBV7-2 with TRBJ2-1, with 8 bases matching TRBD2. The CDR3 spans 17 residues. V shed 1 base, J shed 3 bases, and the junction held 8 bases outside the gene matches. The germline V gene encodes CDR1 SGHTA and CDR2 FQGNSA. The CDR3 DNA is TGTGCCAGCAGCTTAGTGGAGCGGGGGCACTACTACAATGAGCAGTTCTTC. Its translation: CASSLVERGHYYNEQFF.

A note on this clonotype: A much larger clone lies one base from this, so it may be a read error. The J gene is TRBJ2-1, the V gene TRBV5-5; D unclear. CDR1 and CDR2 (germline): SGHKS, YYEKEE (reference sequence). This CDR3 contains 15 residues. The CDR3 reads CASSLRAATYNERFF. The CDR3 coding sequence is TGTGCCAGCAGCTTGAGGGCGGCCACCTACAATGAGCGGTTCTTC.

The table lists this clonotype with many counts. V gene TRBV3-1 combines with J gene TRBJ2-2, with 7 bases fitting TRBD1. Germline CDR1 LGHDT, CDR2 YNNKEL (reference sequence). The CDR3 is 17 residues long. V dropped 2 bases and J dropped 4; count of bases not matched to a gene: 10. The CDR3 DNA reads TGTGCCAGCAGCCAACAAGACAGGGCCCTATCCACCGGGGAGCTGTTTTTT. As protein: CASSQQDRALSTGELFF.

This clonotype was counted many times. The chain is built from TRBV24-1 and TRBJ2-1; tentatively, D is TRBD2 (5 bases). CDR3 length: 16 residues. Germline CDR1 is KGHDR and CDR2 is SFDVKD. V was cut by 5 bases and J by 0 bases, with 13 bases left in between. CDR3: CATSAASSSSYNEQFF. The CDR3 region has the DNA TGTGCCACCAGTGCGGCTAGCTCTAGCTCCTACAATGAGCAGTTCTTC.

In the case of this clonotype: This may arise from a read error, as a much more abundant clone is one base away. The gene calls are TRBV19 and TRBJ2-1, with 7 bases aligning to TRBD2. Looked up from germline, CDR1 is LNHDA and CDR2 is SQIVND (reference sequence). V lost 8 bases, J lost 7 bases, and 14 bases stayed unmatched. The CDR3 totals 15 residues. Written as DNA, the CDR3 is TGTGCCAGTGGTAATCTGGCGGGAGTTGGTAATGAGCAGTTCTTC. This encodes CASGNLAGVGNEQFF.

This clonotype was observed many times. CDR3 nucleotides: TGTGCCAGCAGCTTCCGGGCGCAAGATACGCAGTATTTT. Its translation is CASSFRAQDTQYF. This chain joins TRBV7-2 and TRBJ2-3, with D hard to call. The germline V gene has CDR1 SGHTA and CDR2 FQGNSA. Trimming took 3 bases from V and 5 from J, leaving 9 bases between them. The CDR3 totals 13 residues.

This clonotype was detected many times. The chain joins TRBV7-3 to TRBJ2-5; D possibly corresponds to TRBD1 (5 bases). V lost 5 bases to trimming and J lost 4 bases, with 11 bases between them. The CDR3 runs 13 residues. Per germline, CDR1 SGHTA and CDR2 FQGTGA. The CDR3 coding sequence is TGTGCCAGCAGCCAGAGAAGGGGAGAGACCCAGTACTTC. Translating it yields CASSQRRGETQYF.